This T cell receptor (beta chain) originates from a study of technical replicates of blood from a handful of donors. Clones were sequenced by immunoSEQ multiplex PCR, and TCRdb holds only the in-frame ones, with some missing. This sample has about 70,000 clones; around 97% occur once, and the top ten carry 0.21%. The germline V gene encodes CDR1 MNHEY and CDR2 SVGAGI. The CDR3 covers 14 residues. Trimming left V 2 bases short and J 1 base short, with 6 bases between. Sequencing was carried out using T cells isolated from PBMCs. The TCR sequence derives from a human donor in good health. V usage is TRBV6-5 and J usage is TRBJ2-1, with D maybe TRBD2 (5 bases). The CDR3 DNA reads TGTGCCAGCAGTTACACTAGGTCCTACAATGAGCAGTTCTTC. Its protein is CASSYTRSYNEQFF.